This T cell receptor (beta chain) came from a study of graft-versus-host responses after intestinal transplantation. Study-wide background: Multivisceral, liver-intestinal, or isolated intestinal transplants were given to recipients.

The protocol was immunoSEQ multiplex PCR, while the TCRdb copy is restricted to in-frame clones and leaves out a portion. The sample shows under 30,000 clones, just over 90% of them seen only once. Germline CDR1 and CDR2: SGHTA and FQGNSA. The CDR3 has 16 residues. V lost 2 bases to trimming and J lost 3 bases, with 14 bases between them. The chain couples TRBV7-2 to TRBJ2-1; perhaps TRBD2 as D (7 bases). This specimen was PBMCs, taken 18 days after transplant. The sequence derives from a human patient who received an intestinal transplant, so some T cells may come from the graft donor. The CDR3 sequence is CASSLMGGGLYNEQFF. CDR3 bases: TGTGCCAGCAGCTTAATGGGGGGGGGCCTCTACAATGAGCAGTTCTTC. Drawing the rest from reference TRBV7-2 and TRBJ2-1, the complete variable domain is GAGVSQSPSNKVTEKGKDVELRCDPISGHTALYWYRQSLGQGLEFLIYFQGNSAPDKSGLPSDRFSAERTGGSVSTLTIQRTQQEDSAVYLCASSLMGGGLYNEQFFGPGTRLTVL.